The rows below give T cell receptor beta chains drawn from one sample of a study of Graves' ophthalmopathy and Graves' hyperthyroidism. TCRdb reprocessed the multiplex PCR reads via MiXCR and lists one record per CDR3 protein. The profile shows about 740,000 distinct CDR3 sequences, roughly 41% of them singletons. Sequencing input: peripheral blood. Source of these receptors: an adult man with Graves' ophthalmopathy. Both conserved end residues are part of each CDR3. Each record gives: clone size, V gene, J gene, D gene, CDR3 protein, CDR3 DNA. D genes are given only for firm matches. Size is stated for part of the rows, as once, few or many counts, or as a class when the clone is expanded.

>NA|TRBV25-1|TRBJ1-1|NA
CASSLLTGSEAFF
TGTGCCAGCAGTTTACTCACCGGGAGCGAAGCTTTCTTT
>NA|TRBV14|TRBJ2-6|NA
CASSQWQGMISGANVLTF
TGTGCCAGCAGCCAATGGCAGGGGATGATCTCTGGGGCCAACGTCCTGACTTTC
>few|TRBV14|TRBJ2-2|NA
CASSQVGGYAGELFF
TGTGCCAGCAGCCAAGTCGGTGGGTACGCCGGGGAGCTGTTTTTT
>NA|TRBV24-1|TRBJ1-5|TRBD1
CATSRQGAVGNQPQHF
TGTGCCACCAGTCGGCAGGGGGCTGTGGGCAATCAGCCCCAGCATTTT
>many|TRBV29-1|TRBJ1-2|NA
CSGGQKGEGYTF
TGCAGCGGCGGACAGAAGGGAGAGGGCTACACCTTC
>NA|TRBV10-3|TRBJ1-5|TRBD1
CASSWSTGDQPQHF
TGTGCCAGCAGTTGGTCGACAGGGGATCAGCCCCAGCATTTT
>NA|TRBV7-2|TRBJ2-1|NA
CASSLTGLGEQFF
TGTGCCAGCAGCTTAACAGGGTTGGGTGAGCAGTTCTTC
>NA|TRBV9|TRBJ1-1|NA
CASSVDQDNTEAFF
TGTGCCAGCAGCGTAGACCAGGATAACACTGAAGCTTTCTTT
>few|TRBV11-2|TRBJ2-5|TRBD2
CASSRDYLQETQYF
TGTGCCAGCAGCCGGGACTACCTCCAAGAGACCCAGTACTTC
>few|TRBV2|TRBJ1-6|TRBD1
CASSRQGAMDSPLHF
TGTGCCAGCTCACGACAGGGGGCCATGGATTCACCCCTCCACTTT
>many|TRBV7-9|TRBJ1-6|NA
CASSFQGTYNSPLHF
TGTGCCAGCAGTTTCCAGGGGACCTATAATTCACCCCTCCACTTT
>NA|TRBV11-2|TRBJ2-2|TRBD1
CASTLRDRGYTGELFF
TGTGCCAGCACCTTAAGGGACAGGGGATACACCGGGGAGCTGTTTTTT
>many|TRBV2|TRBJ1-5|NA
CASSLDTYSNQPQHF
TGTGCCAGCTCGCTTGACACTTATAGCAATCAGCCCCAGCATTTT
>NA|TRBV7-9|TRBJ2-2|TRBD2
CASSSIAGGTGELFF
TGTGCCAGCAGCTCCATAGCGGGAGGTACCGGGGAGCTGTTTTTT
>NA|TRBV12-3/TRBV12-4|TRBJ1-2|TRBD1
CASRDRGGGGYTF
TGTGCCAGCAGGGACAGGGGAGGGGGTGGCTACACCTTC
>NA|TRBV6-5|TRBJ2-5|TRBD2
CASSTGGYQETQYF
TGTGCCAGCAGTACCGGGGGGTACCAAGAGACCCAGTACTTC
>NA|TRBV19|TRBJ1-5|NA
CASSISLRVTYNQPQHF
TGTGCCAGTAGTATATCTCTCCGAGTAACCTACAATCAGCCCCAGCATTTT
>few|TRBV20-1|TRBJ2-7|TRBD1
CSARDTRDRSSYEQYF
TGCAGTGCTAGAGATACTCGGGACAGGAGCTCCTACGAGCAGTACTTC
>many|TRBV25-1|TRBJ2-2|NA
CASSFTSNGELFF
TGTGCCAGCAGTTTCACCTCGAACGGGGAGCTGTTTTTT
>NA|TRBV15|TRBJ1-2|TRBD1
CATSTWGQGASRYGYTF
TGTGCCACCAGCACGTGGGGACAGGGGGCTTCGAGGTATGGCTACACCTTC
>NA|TRBV7-9|TRBJ2-5|TRBD2
CASSLELAGAGETQYF
TGTGCCAGCAGCTTAGAACTAGCGGGGGCGGGGGAGACCCAGTACTTC
>many|TRBV24-1|TRBJ1-5|NA
CATSDPGGSQPQHF
TGTGCCACCAGTGACCCCGGGGGCAGTCAGCCCCAGCATTTT
>NA|TRBV20-1|TRBJ1-5|NA
CSASSLSGQPQHF
TGCAGTGCTAGTTCGCTTTCGGGTCAGCCCCAGCATTTT
>NA|TRBV25-1|TRBJ2-7|TRBD2
CASSYGSSGVPYEQYF
TGTGCCAGCAGTTACGGATCTAGCGGGGTACCCTACGAGCAGTACTTC
>NA|TRBV29-1|TRBJ2-5|TRBD1
CSPDRTGQETQYF
TGCAGCCCCGACCGGACAGGTCAAGAGACCCAGTACTTC
>many|TRBV10-3|TRBJ1-2|NA
CAIPRDGDSYGYTF
TGTGCCATCCCACGTGATGGAGACTCCTATGGCTACACCTTC
>many|TRBV27|TRBJ1-6|NA
CASMSSWRGGSPLHF
TGTGCCAGCATGTCTTCCTGGCGGGGAGGGTCACCCCTCCACTTT
>few|TRBV20-1|TRBJ2-1|TRBD1
CSAQREDRGYNEQFF
TGCAGTGCTCAGAGAGAGGACAGGGGTTACAATGAGCAGTTCTTC
>NA|TRBV5-6|TRBJ1-5|NA
CASSSLRDILNQPQHF
TGTGCCAGCAGCTCCCTCCGGGACATACTAAATCAGCCCCAGCATTTT
>many|TRBV7-2|TRBJ1-3|NA
CASSLVTGSIYF
TGTGCCAGCAGCTTAGTAACAGGGTCCATATATTTT
>many|TRBV10-3|TRBJ1-1|NA
CATIRDPVTEAFF
TGTGCCACCATCCGGGACCCAGTAACTGAAGCTTTCTTT
>few|TRBV19|TRBJ1-5|TRBD1
CASSIDRTGVFSYPQHF
TGTGCCAGTAGTATAGATCGGACAGGGGTGTTTTCATATCCCCAGCATTTT
>many|TRBV25-1|TRBJ1-4|NA
CASSESGRVGEKLFF
TGTGCCAGCAGTGAATCGGGTAGGGTGGGTGAAAAACTGTTTTTT
>NA|TRBV7-9|TRBJ2-2|NA
CASSVSLGGNTGELFF
TGTGCCAGCAGCGTGTCTCTCGGCGGGAACACCGGGGAGCTGTTTTTT
>NA|TRBV10-3|TRBJ2-7|NA
CASSSQATYEQYF
TGTGCCAGCAGTTCTCAGGCAACCTACGAGCAGTACTTC
>many|TRBV15|TRBJ1-1|TRBD1
CATSRDRGGTEAFF
TGTGCCACCAGCAGGGACAGGGGAGGCACTGAAGCTTTCTTT
>NA|TRBV12-3/TRBV12-4|TRBJ2-7|TRBD2
CASSREGTSGTYEQYF
TGTGCCAGCAGTCGGGAGGGGACTAGCGGTACCTACGAGCAGTACTTC
>many|TRBV10-1|TRBJ2-5|NA
CASPRPPGRETQYF
TGCGCCAGCCCAAGGCCCCCAGGGCGAGAGACCCAGTACTTC